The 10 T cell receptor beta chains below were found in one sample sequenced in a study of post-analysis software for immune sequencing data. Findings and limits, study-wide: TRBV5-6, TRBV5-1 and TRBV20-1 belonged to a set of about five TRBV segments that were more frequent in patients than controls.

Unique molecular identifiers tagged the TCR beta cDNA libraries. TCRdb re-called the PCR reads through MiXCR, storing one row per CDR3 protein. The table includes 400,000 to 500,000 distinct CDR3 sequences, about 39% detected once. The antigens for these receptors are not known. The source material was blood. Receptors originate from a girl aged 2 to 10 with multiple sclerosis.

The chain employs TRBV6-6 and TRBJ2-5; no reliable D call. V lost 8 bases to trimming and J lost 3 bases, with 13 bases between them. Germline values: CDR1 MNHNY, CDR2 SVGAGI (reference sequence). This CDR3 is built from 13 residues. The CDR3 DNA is TGTGCCAGCGAGGCGATTTACAAAGAGACCCAGTACTTC. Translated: CASEAIYKETQYF.

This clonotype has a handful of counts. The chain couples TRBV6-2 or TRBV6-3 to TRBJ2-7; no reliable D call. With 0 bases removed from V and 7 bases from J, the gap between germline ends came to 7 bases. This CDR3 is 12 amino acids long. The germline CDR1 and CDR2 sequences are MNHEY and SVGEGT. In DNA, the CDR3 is TGTGCCAGCAGTTACTCGGGCAGAGAGCAGTACTTC. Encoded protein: CASSYSGREQYF.

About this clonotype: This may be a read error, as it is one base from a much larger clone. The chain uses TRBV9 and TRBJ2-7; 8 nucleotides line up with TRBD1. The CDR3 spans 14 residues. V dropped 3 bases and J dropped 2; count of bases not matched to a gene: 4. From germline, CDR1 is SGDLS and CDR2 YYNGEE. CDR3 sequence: CASSGQGNAYEQYF. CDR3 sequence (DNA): TGTGCCAGCAGCGGACAGGGGAACGCCTACGAGCAGTACTTC.

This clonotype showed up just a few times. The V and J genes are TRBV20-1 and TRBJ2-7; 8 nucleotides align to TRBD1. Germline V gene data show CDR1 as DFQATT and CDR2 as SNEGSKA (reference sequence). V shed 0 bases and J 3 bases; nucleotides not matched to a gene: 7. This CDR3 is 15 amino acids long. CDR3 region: CSAREWTGNLYEQYF. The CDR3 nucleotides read TGCAGTGCTAGAGAGTGGACAGGGAATCTCTACGAGCAGTACTTC.

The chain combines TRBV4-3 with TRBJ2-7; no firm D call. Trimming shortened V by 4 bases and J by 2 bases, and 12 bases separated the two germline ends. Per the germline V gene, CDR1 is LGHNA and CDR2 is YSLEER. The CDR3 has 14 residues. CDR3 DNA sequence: TGCGCCAGCAGCCCGGTTACCCAGGCCTACGAGCAGTACTTC. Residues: CASSPVTQAYEQYF.

CDR3 amino acids: CASSSQPGPGGNTEAFF. In nucleotides, the CDR3 is TGCGCCAGCAGCTCACAACCCGGTCCAGGAGGGAACACTGAAGCTTTCTTT. The chain joins TRBV5-1 to TRBJ1-1; D call uncertain. The CDR3 consists of 17 residues. V was trimmed by 3 bases and J by 1 base, leaving 19 bases between them. The germline gives CDR1 SGHRS, CDR2 YFSETQ.

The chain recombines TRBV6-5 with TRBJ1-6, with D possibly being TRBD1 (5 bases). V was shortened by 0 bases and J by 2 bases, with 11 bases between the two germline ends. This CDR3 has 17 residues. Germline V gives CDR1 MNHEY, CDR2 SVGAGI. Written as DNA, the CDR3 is TGTGCCAGCAGTTACTCGTTTCCGGGACCCTATAATTCACCCCTCCACTTT. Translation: CASSYSFPGPYNSPLHF.

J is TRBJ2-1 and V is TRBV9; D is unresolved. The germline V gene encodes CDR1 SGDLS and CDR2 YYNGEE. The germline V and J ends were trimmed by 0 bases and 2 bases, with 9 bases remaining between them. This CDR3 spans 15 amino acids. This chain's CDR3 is CASSVDAVPYNEQFF. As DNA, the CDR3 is TGTGCCAGCAGCGTAGATGCGGTTCCCTACAATGAGCAGTTCTTC.

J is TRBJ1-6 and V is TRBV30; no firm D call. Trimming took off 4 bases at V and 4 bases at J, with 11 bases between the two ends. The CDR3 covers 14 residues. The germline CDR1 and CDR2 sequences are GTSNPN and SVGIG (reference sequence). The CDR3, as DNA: TGTGCCTGGAATTTAAGGGCTTATAATTCACCCCTCCACTTT. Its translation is CAWNLRAYNSPLHF. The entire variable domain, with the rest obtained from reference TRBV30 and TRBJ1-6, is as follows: SQTIHQWPATLVQPVGSPLSLECTVEGTSNPNLYWYRQAAGRGLQLLFYSVGIGQISSEVPQNLSASRPQDRQFILSSKKLLLSDSGFYLCAWNLRAYNSPLHFGNGTRLTVT.

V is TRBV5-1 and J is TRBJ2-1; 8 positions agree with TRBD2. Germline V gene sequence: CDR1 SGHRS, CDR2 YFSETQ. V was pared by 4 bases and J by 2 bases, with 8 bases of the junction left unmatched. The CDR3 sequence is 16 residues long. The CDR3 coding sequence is TGCGCCAGCAGCGTGGACGGGGGGGATGCCTACAATGAGCAGTTCTTC. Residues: CASSVDGGDAYNEQFF.